Shown below are 21 T cell receptor beta chains from a single sample sequenced in a study of cytomegalovirus exposure and HLA in healthy donors. Vbeta (60) and Jbeta (13) primers were used in the PCR. Data came from immunoSEQ multiplex PCR; TCRdb stores just in-frame clones and leaves some out. Among approximately 150,000 clones listed, roughly 75% were seen once. Sample: PBMCs. The source is a male donor in good health and CMV-seronegative.

The chain uses TRBV2 and TRBJ1-2; tentative D call: TRBD1 (6 bases). This CDR3 is built from 13 residues. Germline V gives CDR1 SNHLY, CDR2 FYNNEI. V lost 0 bases and J lost 8, with 10 bases in between. CDR3 region: CASSEAMTGGYTF. The CDR3, as DNA: TGTGCCAGCAGTGAAGCAATGACAGGCGGCTACACCTTC.

The chain uses TRBV11-3 and TRBJ2-7; tentatively, D is TRBD2 (6 bases). Germline CDR1 reads SGHNT; CDR2 reads YENEEA. The CDR3 is 15 residues long. Trimming cost V 7 bases and J 4 bases, with 20 bases left between them. CDR3 coding DNA: TGTGCCAGCATCACTTGGGAGGCATATCCTTACGAGCAGTACTTC. Translating gives CASITWEAYPYEQYF.

The chain links TRBV5-1 to TRBJ1-3, with D maybe TRBD1 (6 bases). Germline loops: CDR1 SGHRS, CDR2 YFSETQ. CDR3 size: 16 residues. V was trimmed by 4 bases and J by 0 bases, leaving 14 bases between them. CDR3 DNA sequence: TGCGCCAGCAGCGGGGGATCGACAGGCTCTGGAAACACCATATATTTT. As protein: CASSGGSTGSGNTIYF.

This chain links TRBV18 with TRBJ1-5; possible D gene TRBD1, 6 bases. The germline CDR1 and CDR2 sequences are KGHSH and LQKENI. The CDR3 extends over 16 amino acids. Trimming took 0 bases from V and 2 from J, leaving 11 bases between them. CDR3 residues: CASSPPIRTGNQPQHF. The CDR3 DNA reads as TGTGCCAGCTCACCACCGATCAGGACAGGCAATCAGCCCCAGCATTTT.

The CDR3 DNA reads as TGTGCCAGCACCGCGGGAGGGCTCCCGTACTTC. It specifies CASTAGGLPYF. V gene TRBV28 combines with J gene TRBJ2-7, with 9 bases aligning to TRBD2. Germline V CDR1 and CDR2: MDHEN, SYDVKM. This CDR3 region has 11 residues. Losses at the gene ends were 7 bases for V and 12 bases for J; bases not matched to a gene: 7.

V usage is TRBV28 and J usage is TRBJ1-1; TRBD1 matches at 9 bases. The CDR3 spans 14 residues. Germline CDR1 and CDR2: MDHEN and SYDVKM. J lost 8 bases, V lost 3 bases, and 7 bases had no gene match. The CDR3 DNA is TGTGCCAGCAGTTTGGGGGGACAGGGTAGGGAAGCTTTCTTT. This sequence encodes CASSLGGQGREAFF.

This clone was seen only a few times. The chain joins TRBV11-2 to TRBJ2-7; D is perhaps TRBD2 (6 bases). The CDR3 runs 14 residues. Trimming cost V 5 bases and J 1 base, with 12 bases left between them. Per the germline V gene, CDR1 is SGHAT and CDR2 is FQNNGV. The CDR3 protein is CASSPGLTSYEQYF. Written as DNA, the CDR3 is TGTGCCAGCAGCCCGGGACTCACTTCCTACGAGCAGTACTTC.

The chain is built from TRBV5-1 and TRBJ2-3; no definite D call. Trimming took off 4 bases at V and 2 bases at J, with 8 bases between the two ends. The germline V gene encodes CDR1 SGHRS and CDR2 YFSETQ. CDR3 length: 13 amino acids. CDR3 DNA sequence: TGCGCCAGCAGCCCCTCGTACACAGATACGCAGTATTTT. This encodes CASSPSYTDTQYF.

V is TRBV18 and J is TRBJ1-3; 8 bases map to TRBD1. CDR3 length: 14 amino acids. The germline CDR1 and CDR2 sequences are KGHSH and LQKENI. V gave up 6 bases and J gave up 4 bases; unmatched junction bases: 5. This CDR3 reads CASSRTGFGNTIYF. CDR3 sequence (DNA): TGTGCCAGCTCGCGGACAGGGTTCGGAAACACCATATATTTT.

This clone was counted a few times. The CDR3 DNA reads as TGCGCCAGCAGCCCGCAGACTAGCGGGGGTTGGAATGAGCAGTTCTTC. Protein sequence: CASSPQTSGGWNEQFF. The V and J genes are TRBV4-1 and TRBJ2-1; 12 nucleotides align to TRBD2. CDR1 MGHRA and CDR2 YSYEKL come from the germline V gene. The CDR3 consists of 16 residues. Unmatched junction bases numbered 8, after V lost 4 bases and J lost 7 bases.

The V call is TRBV9, the J call TRBJ1-2, with 7 bases aligning to TRBD1. CDR3 size: 15 residues. V lost 3 bases to trimming and J lost 3 bases; unmatched junction nucleotides: 8. Germline CDR1 SGDLS, CDR2 YYNGEE. The CDR3: CASSARDSGYYGYTF. CDR3 sequence (DNA): TGTGCCAGCAGCGCCCGGGACAGTGGTTACTATGGCTACACCTTC.

This clone has just a few counts. The chain uses TRBV25-1 and TRBJ2-7; D is perhaps TRBD1 (5 bases). V was shortened by 6 bases and J by 2 bases, with 11 bases between the two germline ends. Germline-derived CDR1 and CDR2 are MGHDK and SYGVNS. This CDR3 has 13 amino acids. Here the CDR3 DNA reads TGTGCCAGCAGAGGACAATCCGCCTACGAGCAGTACTTC. Translated, it gives CASRGQSAYEQYF.

The chain carries TRBV5-4 and TRBJ1-2; D is perhaps TRBD1 (6 bases). Germline CDR1 reads SGHNT; CDR2 reads YYREEE (reference sequence). V gave up 3 bases and J gave up 4 bases, with 10 bases separating them. This CDR3 is built from 13 residues. The CDR3 DNA reads as TGTGCCAGCAGCTCAGACAGGCCCTATGGCTACACCTTC. Encoded protein: CASSSDRPYGYTF.

This chain links TRBV5-1 with TRBJ2-5; 8 bases are shared with TRBD2. The CDR3 runs to 16 residues. The V segment lost 2 bases and the J segment 5 bases; nucleotides outside the gene matches: 11. Germline CDR1 and CDR2: SGHRS and YFSETQ. CDR3 nucleotides: TGCGCCAGCAGCTTCGCCCGTTGGGGCGGGGGGGAGACCCAGTACTTC. Translation: CASSFARWGGGETQYF.

V is TRBV7-2 and J is TRBJ2-7; 11 bases agree with TRBD2. The germline V gene has CDR1 SGHTA and CDR2 FQGNSA. The CDR3 runs to 14 residues. V dropped 3 bases and J dropped 7; count of bases not matched to a gene: 5. Written as DNA, the CDR3 is TGTGCCAGCAGCTTCCCGGGACTAGCGGTTGAGCAGTACTTC. This gives the protein CASSFPGLAVEQYF.

The V and J genes are TRBV27 and TRBJ1-1, with TRBD1 identical over 7 bases. CDR1 is MNHEY, CDR2 SMNVEV, per germline (reference sequence). V dropped 8 bases and J dropped 1; count of bases not matched to a gene: 10. The length of the CDR3 is 15 residues. Written as DNA, the CDR3 is TGTGCCAGCCCCCGACGAGGGGGCGGGAACACTGAAGCTTTCTTT. This encodes CASPRRGGGNTEAFF.

This chain links TRBV14 with TRBJ2-2, with D possibly being TRBD2 (5 bases). Trimming cost V 5 bases and J 7 bases, with 11 bases left between them. From germline, CDR1 is SGHDN and CDR2 FVKESK. The CDR3 consists of 13 residues. CDR3 sequence reads: CASSAQEVGELFF. The CDR3 coding sequence is TGTGCCAGCAGCGCCCAGGAGGTCGGGGAGCTGTTTTTT.

The CDR3 nucleotides are TGTGCCAGCAGCTTTGGGCAGGGGGTGAACGAGCAGTACTTC. Amino acids: CASSFGQGVNEQYF. V is TRBV5-4 and J is TRBJ2-7; 7 bases match TRBD1. From germline, CDR1 is SGHNT and CDR2 YYREEE (reference sequence). The CDR3 runs to 14 residues. The V gene end was trimmed by 2 bases and the J gene end by 5 bases; junction bases not matched to a gene: 7.

The chain carries TRBV7-2 and TRBJ1-1, with unresolved D. Germline CDR1 SGHTA, CDR2 FQGNSA. This CDR3 is 12 amino acids long. Trimming cost V 5 bases and J 4 bases, with 8 bases left between them. CDR3 nucleotides: TGTGCCAGCAGCCATGAGGTCACTGAAGCTTTCTTT. This sequence encodes CASSHEVTEAFF.

This clone was found once. V is TRBV5-1 and J is TRBJ2-3; the match to TRBD2 covers 9 bases. In germline, CDR1 is SGHRS, CDR2 YFSETQ. V was pared by 1 base and J by 0 bases, with 9 bases of the junction left unmatched. The CDR3 sequence is 18 residues long. The CDR3 loop reads CASSLTSGRPSSTDTQYF. CDR3 bases: TGCGCCAGCAGCTTGACAAGCGGGAGGCCCTCTAGCACAGATACGCAGTATTTT.

Concerning this clone itself: Other DNA sequences in the sample encode the same CDR3. The chain has TRBV6-5 and TRBJ2-7, with TRBD1 matching 10 bases. The CDR3 is 14 amino acids. The V gene's germline CDR1 is MNHEY and CDR2 SVGAGI. The ends lost 6 bases at V and 1 base at J; junction bases unmatched: 3. The CDR3 protein is CASRPDRGSYEQYF. The CDR3 nucleotides read TGTGCCAGCAGGCCGGACAGGGGGTCCTACGAGCAGTACTTC.